This passage covers 9 T cell receptor beta chains from one sample sequenced in a study of cytomegalovirus exposure and HLA in healthy donors listed by TCRdb under 2017. Libraries were prepared through the immunoSEQ multiplex PCR assay. The multiplex PCR relied on a mix of 60 forward primers for TCR Vbeta segments and 13 reverse primers for TCR Jbeta segments. TCRdb limited this immuneACCESS table to in-frame rearrangements with V and J called. A share of clones is missing; checked studies link under half to unresolved V genes, and the rest is unexplained. The sample table includes about 120,000 clones. 3.6% of the sample is held by the ten biggest clonotypes. Input material: PBMCs. The receptors stem from a man in his late teens or twenties in good health and CMV-seronegative.

V gene TRBV19 combines with J gene TRBJ2-2, with 7 bases fitting TRBD1. The CDR3 is 14 amino acids. Trimming cost V 7 bases and J 6 bases; bases outside gene matches: 8. The germline gives CDR1 LNHDA, CDR2 SQIVND (reference sequence). The CDR3 is CASTLDRDPGELFF. The CDR3 nucleotides are TGTGCCAGTACCCTAGACAGGGACCCCGGGGAGCTGTTTTTT.

The rearrangement uses TRBV10-1 and TRBJ2-1; TRBD2 aligns across 9 bases. Germline V gene data show CDR1 as WNHNN and CDR2 as SYGVQD (reference sequence). Germline trimming cut 8 bases from V and 6 bases from J; bases unmatched to any gene: 11. The CDR3 is made up of 15 amino acids. CDR3 region: CASSEILAGFNEQFF. CDR3 in DNA: TGCGCCAGCTCCGAGATCCTAGCGGGATTCAATGAGCAGTTCTTC.

The chain employs TRBV9 and TRBJ1-2, with D tentatively TRBD1 (6 bases). The CDR3 consists of 15 residues. CDR1 is SGDLS and CDR2 is YYNGEE in the germline V gene. V was shortened by 2 bases and J by 0 bases, with 11 bases between the two germline ends. This CDR3 is CASSVEDRANYGYTF. CDR3 in DNA: TGTGCCAGCAGCGTCGAGGACAGAGCTAACTATGGCTACACCTTC. Looking up the rest from reference TRBV9 and TRBJ1-2 gives the full variable domain: DSGVTQTPKHLITATGQRVTLRCSPRSGDLSVYWYQQSLDQGLQFLIQYYNGEERAKGNILERFSAQQFPDLHSELNLSSLELGDSALYFCASSVEDRANYGYTFGSGTRLTVV.

The V gene is TRBV28, the J gene TRBJ1-2, with a possible D match to TRBD1 (6 bases). CDR1 is MDHEN and CDR2 is SYDVKM in the germline V gene. The CDR3 length is 14 residues. V was trimmed by 6 bases and J by 4 bases, leaving 15 bases between them. The CDR3 is CASRRGQMIYGYTF. CDR3 DNA sequence: TGTGCCAGCAGACGAGGACAGATGATCTATGGCTACACCTTC.

This chain joins TRBV25-1 and TRBJ2-1; D is possibly TRBD2 (6 bases). Germline loops: CDR1 MGHDK, CDR2 SYGVNS. Trimming pared 2 bases from V and 8 bases from J, leaving 13 bases between. This CDR3 is 14 amino acids long. CDR3 nucleotides: TGTGCCAGCAGTGAACTAGCGTCAGTTCATGAGCAGTTCTTC. Encoded protein: CASSELASVHEQFF.

The gene calls are TRBV19 and TRBJ2-7; possibly TRBD1 for D (6 bases). Germline CDR1 and CDR2: LNHDA and SQIVND (reference sequence). The CDR3 is 15 amino acids. The ends were cut back, 9 bases at V and 5 bases at J, with 23 bases in the middle. As DNA, the CDR3 is TGTGCCAGCAAGGGGGAAGACAGGCCGTGGCACGAGCAGTACTTC. It specifies CASKGEDRPWHEQYF. Full variable domain (remainder filled in from reference TRBV19 and TRBJ2-7): DGGITQSPKYLFRKEGQNVTLSCEQNLNHDAMYWYRQDPGQGLRLIYYSQIVNDFQKGDIAEGYSVSREKKESFPLTVTSAQKNPTAFYLCASKGEDRPWHEQYFGPGTRLTVT.

This chain joins TRBV15 and TRBJ2-7, with 10 positions matching TRBD1. Unmatched junction bases numbered 7, after V lost 2 bases and J lost 3 bases. Germline V gene data show CDR1 as LNHNV and CDR2 as YYDKDF (reference sequence). The CDR3 covers 16 residues. In DNA form, the CDR3 reads TGTGCCACCAGCAGAACTCCCGGGACAGGGGTCTACGAGCAGTACTTC. Translated: CATSRTPGTGVYEQYF.

This chain uses TRBV9 with TRBJ2-3, with D possibly TRBD2 on 5 matching bases. Germline CDR1 reads SGDLS; CDR2 reads YYNGEE. With 0 bases removed from V and 0 bases from J, the gap between germline ends came to 8 bases. CDR3 length: 15 residues. The CDR3 loop is CASSVVGVSTDTQYF. The CDR3 DNA reads TGTGCCAGCAGCGTAGTCGGGGTTAGCACAGATACGCAGTATTTT.

The V gene is TRBV27, the J gene TRBJ2-7; 8 bases line up with TRBD2. Germline CDR1 is MNHEY and CDR2 is SMNVEV (reference sequence). The CDR3 runs to 17 residues. The V gene end was trimmed by 3 bases and the J gene end by 3 bases; junction bases not matched to a gene: 13. The CDR3 spells CASSLVRGGRWGYEQYF. DNA of the CDR3: TGTGCCAGCAGTTTGGTCCGCGGGGGGCGTTGGGGCTACGAGCAGTACTTC.